There are a few counts of the clone carrying this T cell receptor (beta chain). What it binds is unknown. These data come from a study of T cell repertoires in cytomegalovirus infection. Study details: Public TCR beta signatures marked donors with CMV infection and the matching HLA.

A single record per CDR3 protein comes from TCRdb applying MiXCR to the reads. Counted here are about 110,000 distinct CDR3 sequences, around a tenth occurring once; the ten biggest clones make up around a third. This CDR3 region has 12 residues. Germline V gene lookup returns CDR1 SGDLS and CDR2 YYNGEE. Between the trimmed V and J ends, which lost 5 bases and 6 bases, there was a span of 9 bases. The chain is built from TRBV9 and TRBJ2-1; D not certain. Sequencing input: PBMCs, sequenced either directly or after in vitro stimulation (not recorded which). The source of this sequence is a human donor in good health (CMV status not recorded). Some clones in this sample may be carry-over from other donors' samples. For the CDR3, the DNA is TGTGCCAGCAGTCCAGGAGCCAATGAGCAGTTCTTC. Its protein is CASSPGANEQFF.